The sample holds many counts of the clone carrying this T cell receptor (beta chain). Its specificity is unknown. This sample is part of a study of human T cells and chemical hapten exposure. The ends were cut back, 8 bases at V and 2 bases at J, with 9 bases in the middle. CDR3 length equals 12 residues. From germline, CDR1 is SNHLY and CDR2 FYNNEI. Study results and limitations: Controls formed significantly fewer large CDR3 similarity clusters than expanded TCRs did. The count of PT1 expanded TCRs correlated positively with patch test score.

The time point was: patch test 2, 6 weeks after DPC sensitization. The treatment: therapeutic diphenylcyclopropenone sensitization with weekly scalp DPC. Individual cDNA molecules each carried unique molecular identifiers attached by the library. Under the authors' procedure: A per-sample median of about 96,000 TCRs was observed, with counts ranging from 23,224 to 690,600. TCRdb called the RACE reads again in MiXCR, with one record for every CDR3 protein. The V and J calls were not made by the authors but by TCRdb's processing. Here the sample spans some 42,000 distinct CDR3 sequences, 8.9% being singletons.

Material: whole blood, obtained in connection with sensitization to the hapten diphenylcyclopropenone (DPC). The TCR was taken from a woman between 40 and 50 years old with alopecia areata. Some clones in this sample may be carry-over from other donors' samples. The chain has TRBV2 and TRBJ2-5; TRBD2 is a possible D gene (5 bases). The CDR3 spells CASVLVQETQYF. For the CDR3, the DNA is TGTGCCAGCGTACTAGTTCAAGAGACCCAGTACTTC.